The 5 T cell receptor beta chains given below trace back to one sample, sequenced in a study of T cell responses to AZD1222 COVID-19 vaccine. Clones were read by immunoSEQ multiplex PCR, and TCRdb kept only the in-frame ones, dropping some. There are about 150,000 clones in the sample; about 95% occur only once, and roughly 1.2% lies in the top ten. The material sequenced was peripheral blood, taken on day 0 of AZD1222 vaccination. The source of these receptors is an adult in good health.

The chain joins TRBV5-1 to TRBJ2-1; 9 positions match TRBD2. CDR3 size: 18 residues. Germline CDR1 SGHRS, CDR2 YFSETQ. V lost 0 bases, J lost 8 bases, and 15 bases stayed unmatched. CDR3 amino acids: CASSLVPAPAGGPDEQFF. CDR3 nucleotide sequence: TGCGCCAGCAGCTTGGTCCCTGCTCCCGCGGGGGGGCCGGATGAGCAGTTCTTC.

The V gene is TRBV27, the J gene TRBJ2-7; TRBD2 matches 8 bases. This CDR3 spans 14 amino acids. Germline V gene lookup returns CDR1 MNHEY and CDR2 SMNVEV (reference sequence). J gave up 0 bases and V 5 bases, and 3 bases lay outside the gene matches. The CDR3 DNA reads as TGTGCCAGCAGTAAAGGGACTAGCTCCTACGAGCAGTACGTC. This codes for CASSKGTSSYEQYV.

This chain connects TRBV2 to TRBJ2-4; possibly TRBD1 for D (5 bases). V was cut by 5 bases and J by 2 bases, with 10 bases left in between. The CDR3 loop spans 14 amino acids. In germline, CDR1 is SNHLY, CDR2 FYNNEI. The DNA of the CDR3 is TGTGCCAGCAGTACCGACAGCCCCAAAAACATTCAGTACTTC. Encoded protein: CASSTDSPKNIQYF. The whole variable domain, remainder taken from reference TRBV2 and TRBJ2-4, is EPEVTQTPSHQVTQMGQEVILRCVPISNHLYFYWYRQILGQKVEFLVSFYNNEISEKSEIFDDQFSVERPDGSNFTLKIRSTKLEDSAMYFCASSTDSPKNIQYFGAGTRLSVL.

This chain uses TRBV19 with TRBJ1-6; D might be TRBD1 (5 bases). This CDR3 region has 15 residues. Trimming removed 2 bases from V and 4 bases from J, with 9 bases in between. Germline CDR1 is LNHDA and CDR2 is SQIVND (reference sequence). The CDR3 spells CASSILGGYNSPLHF. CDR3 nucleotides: TGTGCCAGTAGTATACTTGGGGGTTATAATTCACCCCTCCACTTT.

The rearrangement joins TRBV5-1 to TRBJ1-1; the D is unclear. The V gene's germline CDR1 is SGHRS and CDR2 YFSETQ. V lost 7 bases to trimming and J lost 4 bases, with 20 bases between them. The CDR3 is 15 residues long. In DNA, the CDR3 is TGCGCCAGCTCTGAGACAAGCCTCCTCGGCACTGAAGCTTTCTTT. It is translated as CASSETSLLGTEAFF.